This T cell receptor beta chain is drawn from a study of T cell clonality in common variable immunodeficiency. Study-level findings and limits: CVID subjects shared fewer TCRbeta clones than healthy controls did. Fewer deletions and N-nucleotide insertions were reportedly seen in common variable immunodeficiency TCR beta sequences. What drives increased CVID clonality needs T cell subpopulation sequencing.

Profiling relied on immunoSEQ multiplex PCR, and the TCRdb table lists in-frame clones only, not all of them. The specimen has 15,000 to 20,000 clones, none found just once. All CVID subjects were on immunoglobulin replacement for at least one year. From germline, CDR1 is DFQATT and CDR2 SNEGSKA (reference sequence). Germline trimming cut 7 bases from V and 6 bases from J; bases unmatched to any gene: 7. This CDR3 comprises 12 residues. This clone was counted many times. Its antigen is as yet unknown. The observed sequence ends 3 residues before the CDR3 terminus, with the missing tail filled in from the germline J gene.

Sequenced sample: peripheral blood mononuclear cells. The clonotype originates from a human donor with common variable immunodeficiency. J is TRBJ2-3 and V is TRBV20-1, with 7 bases aligning to TRBD2. The sequenced CDR3 bases are TGCAGTGGTACTAGCGAGTTCGATACG. This sequence encodes CSGTSEFDT. The full CDR3 reads CSGTSEFDTQYF.